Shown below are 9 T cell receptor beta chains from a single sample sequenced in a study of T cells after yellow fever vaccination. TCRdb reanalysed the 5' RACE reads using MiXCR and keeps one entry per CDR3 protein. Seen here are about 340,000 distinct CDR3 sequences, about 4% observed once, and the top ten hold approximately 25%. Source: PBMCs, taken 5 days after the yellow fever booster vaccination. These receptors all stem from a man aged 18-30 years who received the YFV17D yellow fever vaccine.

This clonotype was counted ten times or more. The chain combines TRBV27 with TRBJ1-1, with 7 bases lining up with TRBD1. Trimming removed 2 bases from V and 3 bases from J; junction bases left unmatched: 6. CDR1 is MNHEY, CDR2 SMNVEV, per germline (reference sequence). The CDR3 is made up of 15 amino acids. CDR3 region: CASSLRNRGYTEAFF. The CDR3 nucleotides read TGTGCCAGCAGTTTAAGGAACAGGGGCTACACTGAAGCTTTCTTT.

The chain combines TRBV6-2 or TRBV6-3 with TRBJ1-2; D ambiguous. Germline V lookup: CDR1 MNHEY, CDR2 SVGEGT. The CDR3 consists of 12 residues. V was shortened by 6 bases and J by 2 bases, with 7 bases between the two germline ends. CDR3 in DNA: TGTGCCAGCAGGACAATGAACTATGGCTACACCTTC. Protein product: CASRTMNYGYTF.

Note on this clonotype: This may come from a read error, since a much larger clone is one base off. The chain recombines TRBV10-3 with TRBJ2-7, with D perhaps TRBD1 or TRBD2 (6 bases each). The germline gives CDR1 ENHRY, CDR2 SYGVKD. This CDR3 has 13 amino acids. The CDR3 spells CAIKGGSENEQSF. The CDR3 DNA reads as TGTGCCATCAAGGGGGGCTCGGAAAACGAGCAGTCCTTC.

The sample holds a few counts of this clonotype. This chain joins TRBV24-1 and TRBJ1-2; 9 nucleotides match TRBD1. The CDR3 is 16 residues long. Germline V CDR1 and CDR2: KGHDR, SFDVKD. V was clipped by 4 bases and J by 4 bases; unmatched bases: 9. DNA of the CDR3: TGTGCCACCAGTGACTCCACCAAGACAGGGGGCTATGGCTACACCTTC. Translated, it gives CATSDSTKTGGYGYTF.

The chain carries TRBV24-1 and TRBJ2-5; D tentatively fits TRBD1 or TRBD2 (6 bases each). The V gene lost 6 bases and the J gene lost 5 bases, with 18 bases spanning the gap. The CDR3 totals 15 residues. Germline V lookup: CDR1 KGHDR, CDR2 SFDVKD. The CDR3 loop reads CATSLAGGLGETQYF. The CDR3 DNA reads TGTGCCACCAGTCTGGCCGGGGGCTTGGGGGAGACCCAGTACTTC.

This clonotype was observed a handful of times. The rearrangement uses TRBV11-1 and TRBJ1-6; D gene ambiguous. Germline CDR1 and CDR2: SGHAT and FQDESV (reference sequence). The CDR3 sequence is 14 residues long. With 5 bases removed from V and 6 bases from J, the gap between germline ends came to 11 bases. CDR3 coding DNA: TGTGCCAGCAGCGGCCCCAGGACTAATTCACCCCTCCACTTT. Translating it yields CASSGPRTNSPLHF.

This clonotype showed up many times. CDR3 coding DNA: TGCAGCGTTGTAAGGCAATTCTCTGAAGCTTTCTTT. Amino acids: CSVVRQFSEAFF. The chain joins TRBV29-1 to TRBJ1-1, with unresolved D. This CDR3 region has 12 residues. The germline V gene encodes CDR1 SQVTM and CDR2 ANQGSEA. The V gene lost 4 bases and the J gene lost 6 bases, with 12 bases spanning the gap. The variable domain in full, completed from reference TRBV29-1 and TRBJ1-1, reads SAVISQKPSRDICQRGTSLTIQCQVDSQVTMMFWYRQQPGQSLTLIATANQGSEATYESGFVIDKFPISRPNLTFSTLTVSNMSPEDSSIYLCSVVRQFSEAFFGQGTRLTVV.

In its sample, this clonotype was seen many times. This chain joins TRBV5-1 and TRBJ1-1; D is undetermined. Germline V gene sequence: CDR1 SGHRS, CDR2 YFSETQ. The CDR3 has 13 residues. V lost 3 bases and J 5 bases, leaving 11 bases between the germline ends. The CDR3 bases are TGCGCCAGCAGCTCAGGCCTAGAGACTGAAGCTTTCTTT. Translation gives CASSSGLETEAFF. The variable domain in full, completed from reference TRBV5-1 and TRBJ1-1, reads KAGVTQTPRYLIKTRGQQVTLSCSPISGHRSVSWYQQTPGQGLQFLFEYFSETQRNKGNFPGRFSGRQFSNSRSEMNVSTLELGDSALYLCASSSGLETEAFFGQGTRLTVV.

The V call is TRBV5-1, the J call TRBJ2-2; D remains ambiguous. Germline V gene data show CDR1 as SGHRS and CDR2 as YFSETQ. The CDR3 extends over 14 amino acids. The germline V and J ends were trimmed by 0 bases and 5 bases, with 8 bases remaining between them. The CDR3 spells CASSLAQVTGELFF. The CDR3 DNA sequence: TGCGCCAGCAGCTTGGCCCAGGTGACCGGGGAGCTGTTTTTT.